The 20 T cell receptor beta chains presented below share a single source sample, sequenced in a study. TCRdb used MiXCR to reprocess the RT-PCR reads, holding one entry per CDR3 protein. The sample has 550,000 to 750,000 distinct CDR3 sequences, over 12% seen once. Sample: memory CD4+ T cells from blood. Receptor source: a female donor in good health, serving as a healthy control.

This clonotype occurred many times. The V call is TRBV29-1, the J call TRBJ2-2; 8 bases fit TRBD2. Germline lookup yields CDR1 SQVTM and CDR2 ANQGSEA. J lost 5 bases, V lost 6 bases, and 8 bases had no gene match. The length of the CDR3 is 14 residues. CDR3 in DNA: TGCAGCGTCCGTCCGGGACTAGGGACCGGGGAGCTGTTTTTT. Its protein product is CSVRPGLGTGELFF.

This clonotype was recorded at least ten times. The chain employs TRBV7-2 and TRBJ2-5, with D hard to call. Germline V gene sequence: CDR1 SGHTA, CDR2 FQGNSA. Trimming removed 3 bases from V and 3 bases from J, with 8 bases in between. This CDR3 contains 13 residues. Here the CDR3 DNA reads TGTGCCAGCAGCTTTTCCCCAAAAGAGACCCAGTACTTC. Protein sequence: CASSFSPKETQYF.

The chain couples TRBV25-1 to TRBJ1-1; unclear D gene. CDR1 is MGHDK, CDR2 SYGVNS, per germline. V lost 5 bases and J 2 bases, leaving 15 bases between the germline ends. The CDR3 has 15 amino acids. DNA for the CDR3: TGTGCCAGCAGTAATGCCCAGAGGGCTAACACTGAAGCTTTCTTT. Protein: CASSNAQRANTEAFF.

The gene calls are TRBV12-5 and TRBJ2-1; TRBD2 matches 12 bases. The CDR3 totals 23 residues. Losses at the gene ends were 3 bases for V and 0 bases for J; bases not matched to a gene: 21. CDR1 is LGHNT and CDR2 is FRNRAP in the germline V gene. CDR3 sequence: CASGFRGLPGLAGHHPSYNEQFF. The DNA for the CDR3 is TGTGCTAGTGGTTTCCGGGGGTTACCGGGACTAGCGGGTCACCACCCCTCCTACAATGAGCAGTTCTTC.

The rearrangement uses TRBV28 and TRBJ2-2; the match to TRBD2 covers 7 bases. Germline V gives CDR1 MDHEN, CDR2 SYDVKM. CDR3 length: 21 amino acids. The junction had 18 bases not matched to a gene; V was cut back by 1 base and J by 1 base. CDR3 nucleotides: TGTGCCAGCAGTTTATTTCTGACTAGCCGGAGAAGAAGGGGGAACACCGGGGAGCTGTTTTTT. Protein sequence: CASSLFLTSRRRRGNTGELFF. The complete variable domain, with remaining parts taken from reference TRBV28 and TRBJ2-2, reads DVKVTQSSRYLVKRTGEKVFLECVQDMDHENMFWYRQDPGLGLRLIYFSYDVKMKEKGDIPEGYSVSREKKERFSLILESASTNQTSMYLCASSLFLTSRRRRGNTGELFFGEGSRLTVL.

J is TRBJ2-1 and V is TRBV4-1; 8 positions match TRBD1. Trimming took 0 bases from V and 10 from J; bases not matched to a gene: 5. Per the germline V gene, CDR1 is MGHRA and CDR2 is YSYEKL. The CDR3 covers 14 residues. CDR3: CASSQDRGRLEQFF. DNA for the CDR3: TGCGCCAGCAGCCAAGACAGGGGGCGCCTGGAGCAGTTCTTC.

This clonotype was found many times. The V and J genes are TRBV20-1 and TRBJ2-7; 15 bases match TRBD2. V lost 5 bases, J lost 4 bases, and 6 bases stayed unmatched. Per germline, CDR1 DFQATT and CDR2 SNEGSKA (reference sequence). The length of the CDR3 is 15 residues. CDR3 nucleotide sequence: TGCAGTGCTTTCTGGACTAGCGGGAGGGGGTACGAGCAGTACTTC. This encodes CSAFWTSGRGYEQYF.

Of note for this clonotype: The junction does not match germline at one end; this may be a read error. This chain joins TRBV7-9 and TRBJ1-1; weak D call: TRBD1 (5 bases). The CDR3 is 13 amino acids. Germline V gene lookup returns CDR1 SEHNR and CDR2 FQNEAQ (reference sequence). The CDR3 sequence: CVSSLQDATEAFF. DNA of the CDR3: TGTGTCAGCAGCTTACAGGACGCCACTGAAGCTTTCTTT.

This rearrangement joins TRBV20-1 to TRBJ2-1; 7 nucleotides agree with TRBD1. The V segment lost 6 bases and the J segment 0 bases; nucleotides outside the gene matches: 5. The CDR3 contains 14 residues. Germline CDR1 reads DFQATT; CDR2 reads SNEGSKA (reference sequence). Here the CDR3 reads CSARGQASYNEQFF. CDR3 nucleotides: TGCAGTGCCCGAGGACAGGCCTCCTACAATGAGCAGTTCTTC.

This clonotype was counted many times. The chain carries TRBV9 and TRBJ2-5, with 7 bases matching TRBD1. Germline-derived CDR1 and CDR2 are SGDLS and YYNGEE. This CDR3 is 14 amino acids long. The junction had 3 bases not matched to a gene; V was cut back by 3 bases and J by 1 base. In DNA, the CDR3 is TGTGCCAGCAGCGAGCGACAGGGCCAAGAGACCCAGTACTTC. It is translated as CASSERQGQETQYF.

In nucleotides, the CDR3 is TGTGCCAGCAGCCGCCGCCAGCGGGGTGACAATTCACCCCTCCACTTT. Amino acids: CASSRRQRGDNSPLHF. The V gene is TRBV3-2, the J gene TRBJ1-6. TRBV3-2 constitutes a pseudogene. The CDR3 sequence is 16 residues long.

In its sample, this clonotype was seen many times. The chain carries TRBV10-1 and TRBJ2-7; 7 bases fit TRBD2. V gave up 0 bases and J gave up 3 bases; unmatched junction bases: 2. Germline V gives CDR1 WNHNN, CDR2 SYGVQD (reference sequence). The CDR3 is 14 amino acids. CDR3 in amino acids: CASSESSGFYEQYF. CDR3 DNA sequence: TGCGCCAGCAGTGAGTCTAGCGGGTTCTACGAGCAGTACTTC.

V is TRBV4-3 and J is TRBJ2-1; D not resolved. Germline V lookup: CDR1 LGHNA, CDR2 YSLEER. The length of the CDR3 is 14 residues. Trimming cost V 0 bases and J 8 bases, with 11 bases left between them. Here the CDR3 reads CASSQDPFSDEQFF. The CDR3 DNA reads TGCGCCAGCAGCCAAGATCCTTTCAGCGATGAGCAGTTCTTC.

The table lists this clonotype with a few counts. This sequence joins TRBV6-1 and TRBJ2-7; 11 bases align to TRBD2. V shed 5 bases, J shed 5 bases, and the junction held 5 bases outside the gene matches. Germline CDR1 is MNHNS and CDR2 is SASEGT. The CDR3 extends over 14 amino acids. In DNA, the CDR3 is TGTGCCAGCAGTAAACTAGCGGGAGCGGACGAGCAGTACTTC. This sequence encodes CASSKLAGADEQYF.

This clonotype was counted a few times. The gene calls are TRBV10-3 and TRBJ2-7; 9 positions match TRBD2. CDR1 and CDR2 from the germline V gene are ENHRY and SYGVKD. This CDR3 region has 14 residues. Germline trimming cut 8 bases from V and 5 bases from J; bases unmatched to any gene: 10. CDR3: CAISGVAGVNEQYF. The DNA of the CDR3 is TGTGCCATCTCAGGGGTAGCGGGAGTAAACGAGCAGTACTTC.

The rearrangement links TRBV12-3 or TRBV12-4 to TRBJ2-3; 14 bases match TRBD2. V was clipped by 6 bases and J by 4 bases; unmatched bases: 6. The CDR3 is 16 amino acids. CDR3 in amino acids: CASRGGTSGSADTQYF. In DNA form, the CDR3 reads TGTGCCAGCAGGGGAGGGACTAGCGGGAGTGCAGATACGCAGTATTTT.

V gene TRBV20-1 combines with J gene TRBJ1-4; possibly TRBD1 for D (5 bases). The CDR3 spans 15 residues. The germline gives CDR1 DFQATT, CDR2 SNEGSKA (reference sequence). The V end was cut by 0 bases, the J end by 6 bases, with 14 bases between. CDR3: CSAREIGRADEKLFF. The DNA of the CDR3 is TGCAGTGCTAGAGAAATTGGCAGGGCCGATGAAAAACTGTTTTTT.

The rearrangement uses TRBV18 and TRBJ1-1; weak D call: TRBD1 (6 bases). V shed 3 bases and J shed 0 bases, with 14 bases lying between them. The germline gives CDR1 KGHSH, CDR2 LQKENI. The CDR3 loop spans 16 amino acids. Here the CDR3 reads CASSPVGASVNTEAFF. CDR3 nucleotide sequence: TGTGCCAGCTCACCTGTGGGGGCATCGGTGAACACTGAAGCTTTCTTT.

In its sample, this clonotype was seen many times. The V call is TRBV5-5, the J call TRBJ2-7, with TRBD2 as a possible D gene (5 bases). Per germline, CDR1 SGHKS and CDR2 YYEKEE (reference sequence). V dropped 6 bases and J dropped 4 bases, with 17 bases sitting between them. The CDR3 runs 14 residues. CDR3 nucleotides: TGTGCCAGCACTCGTCCGGGGAATATGTACGAGCAGTACTTC. Translating it yields CASTRPGNMYEQYF.

This chain connects TRBV9 to TRBJ1-6, with 9 bases lining up with TRBD1. V lost 0 bases and J lost 9; bases outside the gene matches: 7. Looked up from germline, CDR1 is SGDLS and CDR2 is YYNGEE. CDR3 length equals 16 residues. The CDR3 loop reads CASSVDGGQGRSPLHF. CDR3 coding DNA: TGTGCCAGCAGCGTAGATGGGGGACAGGGTCGTTCACCCCTCCACTTT.